This TCR beta chain was identified during a study of blood T cell repertoires in COVID-19. In the study overall: The cDNA or gDNA used as material had been derived from T cells, B-cell-depleted T cells, or PBMCs.

This CDR3 is 15 amino acids long. CDR1 and CDR2 (germline): SGDLS, YYNGEE. With 4 bases removed from V and 2 bases from J, the gap between germline ends came to 15 bases. This clone was seen once. The sample carries other DNA sequences with the same CDR3. In the authors' workflow: Scientists estimated how many nucleated cells there were by amplifying reference gene primers. Data came from immunoSEQ multiplex PCR; TCRdb stores just in-frame clones and leaves some out. V and J calls and clone size are given by that table; D and trimming were obtained from the DNA. The sample includes 300,000 to 400,000 clones, 86% of them seen just once. In terms of age and location, participants ranged from about 18 to 90 years and lived in about 25 US areas. Membership in each cohort depended on participant-reported clinical history.

The sequence was obtained from a woman between 40 and 50 years old with acute COVID-19. The chain combines TRBV9 with TRBJ1-1, with D tentatively TRBD1 (6 bases). Material for sequencing was PBMCs or T cells enriched from blood (not recorded which). Here the CDR3 reads CASSPPGTLNTEAFF. The CDR3 DNA reads TGTGCCAGCAGCCCCCCCGGGACACTCAACACTGAAGCTTTCTTT.